This is a list of T cell receptor beta chains from one sample in a study of shared clonotypes between healthy human individuals. TCRdb's table, derived via immunoSEQ multiplex PCR, lists solely in-frame clones and lacks some. The sample records roughly 2,300,000 clones, 85% to 95% being singletons. Sequencing was done on a sample of naive CD4+ T cells from PBMCs. The receptors derive from a man between 18 and 29 years old in good health. Some clones in this sample may be carry-over from other donors' samples. The CDR3 runs from the conserved cysteine through the conserved F or W. Each record gives: CDR3 DNA, CDR3 protein, clone size, V gene, J gene, D gene, CDR3 length. D genes are given only for firm matches. Where a row states a size, it is once, few, many or the class of an expanded clone; other rows omit it.

DNA: TGTGCCAGCAGGCGTCCCACCACAACAGATACGCAGTATTTT; CDR3: CASRRPTTTDTQYF; size: -; V: TRBV6-5; J: TRBJ2-3; D: -; length: 14
DNA: TGCGCCAGCAGCCAAGATGGGGACAGGGTTTTTCGGGCCTCTGGAAACACCATATATTTT; CDR3: CASSQDGDRVFRASGNTIYF; size: -; V: TRBV4-1; J: TRBJ1-3; D: TRBD1; length: 20
DNA: TGCGCCAGCATACAGGGGGCAAACTCCTACGAGCAGTACTTC; CDR3: CASIQGANSYEQYF; size: -; V: TRBV10-2; J: TRBJ2-7; D: TRBD1; length: 14
DNA: TGTGCCAGCAGCCGAGAGCCGGGCATCTCCTACGAGCAGTACTTC; CDR3: CASSREPGISYEQYF; size: -; V: TRBV7-2; J: TRBJ2-7; D: -; length: 15
DNA: TGTGCCAGCAGCTGGACAGGGTATGATGGCTACACCTTC; CDR3: CASSWTGYDGYTF; size: -; V: TRBV11-2; J: TRBJ1-2; D: TRBD1; length: 13
DNA: TGCGCCAGCCGGGGGGAGGGGCCCTACGAGCAGTACTTC; CDR3: CASRGEGPYEQYF; size: once; V: TRBV5-1; J: TRBJ2-7; D: TRBD2; length: 13
DNA: TGTGCCAGCGGACAGGGGGCGCCAGATACGCAGTATTTT; CDR3: CASGQGAPDTQYF; size: -; V: TRBV6-5; J: TRBJ2-3; D: TRBD1; length: 13
DNA: TGTGCCAGCAGCGTAGGGGACCTCATCACTGAAGCTTTCTTT; CDR3: CASSVGDLITEAFF; size: once; V: TRBV9; J: TRBJ1-1; D: -; length: 14
DNA: TGTGCAGGGGTAGGACTCTCTAATGAGCAGTTCTTC; CDR3: CAGVGLSNEQFF; size: -; V: TRBV30; J: TRBJ2-1; D: -; length: 12
DNA: TGTGCCAGCAGTTCCCCGGGAGGCAAAAACATTCAGTACTTC; CDR3: CASSSPGGKNIQYF; size: -; V: TRBV2; J: TRBJ2-4; D: TRBD2; length: 14
DNA: TGCGCCAGCAGGACAGGGGCGGGCTACGAGCAGTACTTC; CDR3: CASRTGAGYEQYF; size: -; V: TRBV5-1; J: TRBJ2-7; D: TRBD1; length: 13
DNA: TGTGCCAGCAGCTTATTCGTCCAGGGGGGGTACGAGCAGTACTTC; CDR3: CASSLFVQGGYEQYF; size: -; V: TRBV11-2; J: TRBJ2-7; D: -; length: 15
DNA: TGTGCCAGCAGTTACTCGGGGGTGACTAATGAAAAACTGTTTTTT; CDR3: CASSYSGVTNEKLFF; size: -; V: TRBV2; J: TRBJ1-4; D: -; length: 15
DNA: TGTGCCAGCAGTCCCCACAATCAGCCCCAGCATTTT; CDR3: CASSPHNQPQHF; size: once; V: TRBV28; J: TRBJ1-5; D: -; length: 12
DNA: TGTGCCAGCAGTGGGGCGGCGATCCTCAATCAGCCCCAGCATTTT; CDR3: CASSGAAILNQPQHF; size: once; V: TRBV6-1; J: TRBJ1-5; D: -; length: 15
DNA: TGTGCTAGTGGTTTGGTTCAGGGAACACCCTACGAGCAGTACTTC; CDR3: CASGLVQGTPYEQYF; size: once; V: TRBV12-5; J: TRBJ2-7; D: -; length: 15
DNA: TGTGCCAGCAGTTCCTCGGGACAGGGGGTAAAACTGTTTTTT; CDR3: CASSSSGQGVKLFF; size: -; V: TRBV28; J: TRBJ1-4; D: TRBD1; length: 14
DNA: TGTGCCAGCAGGTCCGGGACTAGCTCCTACAATGAGCAGTTCTTC; CDR3: CASRSGTSSYNEQFF; size: -; V: TRBV7-9; J: TRBJ2-1; D: TRBD2; length: 15
DNA: TGTGCCAGCAGGACCCGGGGTGCTGAAGCTTTCTTT; CDR3: CASRTRGAEAFF; size: -; V: TRBV2; J: TRBJ1-1; D: -; length: 12
DNA: TGTGCCGGCGCCGGGACTAGCGGAACCGGGGAGCTGTTTTTT; CDR3: CAGAGTSGTGELFF; size: -; V: TRBV7-9; J: TRBJ2-2; D: TRBD2; length: 14
DNA: TGTGCCAGCAGCAGATTACCCTACCCCCCGGGTAGTGAAAAACTGTTTTTT; CDR3: CASSRLPYPPGSEKLFF; size: -; V: TRBV21-1; J: TRBJ1-4; D: -; length: 17
DNA: TGTGCCAGTAAAAGCCGGGACAGGCGGGATGAGCAGTTCTTC; CDR3: CASKSRDRRDEQFF; size: -; V: TRBV19; J: TRBJ2-1; D: TRBD1; length: 14
DNA: TGTGCCATCAGTAAACAACTCGGGACACCTGAAGCTTTCTTT; CDR3: CAISKQLGTPEAFF; size: -; V: TRBV10-3; J: TRBJ1-1; D: -; length: 14
DNA: TGTGCCAGCAGTCAACAGGGGGTCTTCTACGAGCAGTACTTC; CDR3: CASSQQGVFYEQYF; size: -; V: TRBV2; J: TRBJ2-7; D: TRBD1; length: 14
DNA: TGTGCCAGCCCCCCCCCTTTTGATCTAGCGGGAGTTAACGAGCAGTACTTC; CDR3: CASPPPFDLAGVNEQYF; size: -; V: TRBV28; J: TRBJ2-7; D: TRBD2; length: 17
DNA: TGTGCCAGCAGCTTAGGGACCTCCAATACGCAGTATTTT; CDR3: CASSLGTSNTQYF; size: -; V: TRBV7-3; J: TRBJ2-3; D: -; length: 13
DNA: TGTGCCAGCAGGCTCGGACAGGTATCCTACGAGCAGTACTTC; CDR3: CASRLGQVSYEQYF; size: -; V: TRBV6-5; J: TRBJ2-7; D: TRBD1; length: 14
DNA: TGTGCCAGCAGTTACCTCGGACAGGGAGGTGGCTACACCTTC; CDR3: CASSYLGQGGGYTF; size: -; V: TRBV6-6; J: TRBJ1-2; D: TRBD1; length: 14
DNA: TGTGCCAGCGCCCCTCAGGTGGCCAAAAACATTCAGTACTTC; CDR3: CASAPQVAKNIQYF; size: -; V: TRBV9; J: TRBJ2-4; D: -; length: 14
DNA: TGTGCCAGCAGCTCCCCCATGGCCCCGATAGTCAACGAGCAGTACTTC; CDR3: CASSSPMAPIVNEQYF; size: -; V: TRBV7-9; J: TRBJ2-7; D: -; length: 16
DNA: TGTGCCAGCAGCCTTAGGGGCACCGGGGAGCTGTTTTTT; CDR3: CASSLRGTGELFF; size: -; V: TRBV7-8; J: TRBJ2-2; D: -; length: 13
DNA: TGTGCCAGCAGCCCTAGCGGACTCACCGGGGAGCTGTTTTTT; CDR3: CASSPSGLTGELFF; size: -; V: TRBV5-4; J: TRBJ2-2; D: TRBD2; length: 14
DNA: TGTGCCAGCAGCCCCTACCCGGAGGAGACCCAGTACTTC; CDR3: CASSPYPEETQYF; size: -; V: TRBV5-6; J: TRBJ2-5; D: -; length: 13
DNA: TGTGCCACCAGCAGAGCGTTTAAAGAGACCCAGTACTTC; CDR3: CATSRAFKETQYF; size: -; V: TRBV15; J: TRBJ2-5; D: -; length: 13
DNA: TGTGCCAGCTCCCCCGGGGCGGGAGCGACCGGGGAGCTGTTTTTT; CDR3: CASSPGAGATGELFF; size: -; V: TRBV18; J: TRBJ2-2; D: TRBD2; length: 15
DNA: TGTGCCAGCAGCCAAACCGGGACAGGGGATGAAAAACTGTTTTTT; CDR3: CASSQTGTGDEKLFF; size: -; V: TRBV7-2; J: TRBJ1-4; D: TRBD1; length: 15
DNA: TGCGCCAGCAGCTCCCTTGAGATCTGGGGCGAGGATGGCTACACCTTC; CDR3: CASSSLEIWGEDGYTF; size: -; V: TRBV5-1; J: TRBJ1-2; D: -; length: 16
DNA: TGCGCCAGCCGTCCGGACTCCCCTTTCTCAGATACGCAGTATTTT; CDR3: CASRPDSPFSDTQYF; size: -; V: TRBV5-1; J: TRBJ2-3; D: -; length: 15
DNA: TGTGCCAGCAGTGAACCTGGAAACACCATATATTTT; CDR3: CASSEPGNTIYF; size: -; V: TRBV2; J: TRBJ1-3; D: -; length: 12
DNA: TGTGCCAGTAGTATAACAAATCAGCCCCAGCATTTT; CDR3: CASSITNQPQHF; size: -; V: TRBV19; J: TRBJ1-5; D: -; length: 12
DNA: TGTGCCAGCAGCTCGGACTACTACAATGAGCAGTTCTTC; CDR3: CASSSDYYNEQFF; size: -; V: TRBV7-2; J: TRBJ2-1; D: -; length: 13
DNA: TGTGCCAGCATTCGAGAGCGGATGAACACTGAAGCTTTCTTT; CDR3: CASIRERMNTEAFF; size: -; V: TRBV2; J: TRBJ1-1; D: -; length: 14
DNA: TGTGCCAGCAGCCTACAACAGGGACGGGATGGCTACACCTTC; CDR3: CASSLQQGRDGYTF; size: few; V: TRBV11-2; J: TRBJ1-2; D: -; length: 14
DNA: TGTGCCAGCAGCTTAGCCGCAACCAGGGTGGCTACAGATACGCAGTATTTT; CDR3: CASSLAATRVATDTQYF; size: -; V: TRBV7-9; J: TRBJ2-3; D: -; length: 17
DNA: TGTGCCAGCAGCCCACTCCCACGCGGGAGACTAACCGGGGAGCTGTTTTTT; CDR3: CASSPLPRGRLTGELFF; size: -; V: TRBV11-2; J: TRBJ2-2; D: TRBD2; length: 17
DNA: TGTGCCAGCAGCCGGACAAAGCAAGAGACCCAGTACTTC; CDR3: CASSRTKQETQYF; size: -; V: TRBV6-1; J: TRBJ2-5; D: -; length: 13
DNA: TGTGCCAGCAGTTACTCGAGAAGTGGGGGTTCGAAGACCCAGTACTTC; CDR3: CASSYSRSGGSKTQYF; size: -; V: TRBV6-5; J: TRBJ2-5; D: -; length: 16